This TCR beta chain comes out of a study of T cell responses to AZD1222 COVID-19 vaccine. In this sample, this clone turned up a few times. Its target is unknown. Study observations and caveats: Possibly, clonal diversity was underestimated; donors were largely white British and included more females. Researchers took repertoire samples only after the peak T cell response had come.

TCRdb's table, derived via immunoSEQ multiplex PCR, lists solely in-frame clones and lacks some. The sample carries approximately 150,000 clones, 92% recorded once. Investigators merged groups given second doses at roughly 4 or roughly 12 weeks. V was clipped by 7 bases and J by 7 bases; unmatched bases: 11. This CDR3 spans 14 amino acids. Germline CDR1 MDHEN, CDR2 SYDVKM. The TCR comes from an adult who received the AZD1222 COVID-19 vaccine. The genes are TRBV28 and TRBJ2-7; 9 bases are a match to TRBD1. The sequencing here drew on peripheral blood, taken 28 days after the second AZD1222 dose. The CDR3: CASTSGTGPGEQYF. CDR3 nucleotides: TGTGCCAGCACCTCCGGGACAGGGCCTGGGGAGCAGTACTTC.